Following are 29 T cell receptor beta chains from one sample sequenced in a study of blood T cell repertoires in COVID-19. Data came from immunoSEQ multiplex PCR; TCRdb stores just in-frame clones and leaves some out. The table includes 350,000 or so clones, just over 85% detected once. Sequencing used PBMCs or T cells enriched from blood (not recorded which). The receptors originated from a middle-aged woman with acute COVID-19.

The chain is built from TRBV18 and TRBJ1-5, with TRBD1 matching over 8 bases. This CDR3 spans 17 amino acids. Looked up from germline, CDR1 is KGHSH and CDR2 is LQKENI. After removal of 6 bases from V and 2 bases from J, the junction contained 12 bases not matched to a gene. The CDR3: CASSRGQGALGNQPQHF. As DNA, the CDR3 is TGTGCCAGCTCGAGGGGGCAGGGGGCCCTGGGCAATCAGCCCCAGCATTTT. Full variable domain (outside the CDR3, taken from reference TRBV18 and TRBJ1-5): NAGVMQNPRHLVRRRGQEARLRCSPMKGHSHVYWYRQLPEEGLKFMVYLQKENIIDESGMPKERFSAEFPKEGPSILRIQQVVRGDSAAYFCASSRGQGALGNQPQHFGDGTRLSIL.

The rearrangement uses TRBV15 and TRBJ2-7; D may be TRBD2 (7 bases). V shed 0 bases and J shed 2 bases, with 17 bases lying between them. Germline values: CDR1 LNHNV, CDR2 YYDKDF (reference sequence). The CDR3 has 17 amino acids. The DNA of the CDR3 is TGTGCCACCAGCAGAGATGATGGGGAGGGGGACCCCTACGAGCAGTACTTC. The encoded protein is CATSRDDGEGDPYEQYF.

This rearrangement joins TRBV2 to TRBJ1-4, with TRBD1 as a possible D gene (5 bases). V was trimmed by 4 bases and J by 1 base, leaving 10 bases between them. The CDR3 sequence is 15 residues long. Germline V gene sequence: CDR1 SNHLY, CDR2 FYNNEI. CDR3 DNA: TGTGCCAGCAGTGCTCAGGGTTTAACTAATGAAAAACTGTTTTTT. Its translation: CASSAQGLTNEKLFF.

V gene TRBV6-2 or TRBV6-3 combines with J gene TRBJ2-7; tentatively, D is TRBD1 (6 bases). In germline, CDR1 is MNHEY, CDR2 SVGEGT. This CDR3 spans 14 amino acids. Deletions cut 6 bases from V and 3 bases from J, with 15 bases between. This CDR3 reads CASSPMDRNYEQYF. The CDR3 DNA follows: TGTGCCAGCAGCCCCATGGACAGAAACTACGAGCAGTACTTC.

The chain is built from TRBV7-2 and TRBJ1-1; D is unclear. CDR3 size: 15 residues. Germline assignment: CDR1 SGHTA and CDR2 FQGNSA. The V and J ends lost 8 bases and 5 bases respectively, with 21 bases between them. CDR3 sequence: CASLGSPTRGTEAFF. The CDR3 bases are TGTGCCAGCCTTGGGTCTCCTACTCGAGGGACTGAAGCTTTCTTT.

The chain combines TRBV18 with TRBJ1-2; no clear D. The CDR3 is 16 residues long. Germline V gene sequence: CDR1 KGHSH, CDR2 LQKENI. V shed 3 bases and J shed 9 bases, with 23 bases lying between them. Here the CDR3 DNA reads TGTGCCAGCTCACCCATTCTTCTTACAGAGGGTCTCAGCTACACCTTC. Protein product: CASSPILLTEGLSYTF.

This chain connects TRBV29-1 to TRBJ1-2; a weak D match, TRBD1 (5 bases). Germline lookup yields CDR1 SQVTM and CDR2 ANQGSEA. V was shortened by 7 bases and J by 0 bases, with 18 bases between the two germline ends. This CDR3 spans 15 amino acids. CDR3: CSAEISGVANYGYTF. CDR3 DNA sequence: TGCAGCGCCGAGATCTCGGGGGTAGCTAACTATGGCTACACCTTC. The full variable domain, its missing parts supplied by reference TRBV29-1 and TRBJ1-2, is SAVISQKPSRDICQRGTSLTIQCQVDSQVTMMFWYRQQPGQSLTLIATANQGSEATYESGFVIDKFPISRPNLTFSTLTVSNMSPEDSSIYLCSAEISGVANYGYTFGSGTRLTVV.

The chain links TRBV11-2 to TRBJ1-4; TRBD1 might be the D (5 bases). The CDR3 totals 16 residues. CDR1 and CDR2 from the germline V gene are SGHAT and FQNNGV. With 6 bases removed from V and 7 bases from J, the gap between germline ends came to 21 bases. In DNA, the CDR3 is TGTGCCAGCAGGAATCCGGGACGGGGGGAGGGTGAAAAACTGTTTTTT. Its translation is CASRNPGRGEGEKLFF.

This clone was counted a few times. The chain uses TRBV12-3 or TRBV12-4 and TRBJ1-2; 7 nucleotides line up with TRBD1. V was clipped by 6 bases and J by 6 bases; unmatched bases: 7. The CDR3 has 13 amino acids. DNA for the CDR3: TGTGCCAGCAGAACCGGGACAGAACATGGCTACACCTTC. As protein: CASRTGTEHGYTF.

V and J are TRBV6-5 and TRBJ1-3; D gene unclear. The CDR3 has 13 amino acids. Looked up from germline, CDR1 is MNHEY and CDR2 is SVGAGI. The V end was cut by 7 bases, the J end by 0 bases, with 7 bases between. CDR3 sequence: CASKLPSGNTIYF. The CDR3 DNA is TGTGCCAGCAAACTGCCCTCTGGAAACACCATATATTTT.

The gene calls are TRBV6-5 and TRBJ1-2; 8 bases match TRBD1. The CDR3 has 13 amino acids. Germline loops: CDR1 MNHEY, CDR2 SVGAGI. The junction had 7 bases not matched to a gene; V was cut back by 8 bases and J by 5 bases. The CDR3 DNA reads TGTGCCAGCGAAGGACAGGGCAAATATGGCTACACCTTC. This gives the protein CASEGQGKYGYTF.

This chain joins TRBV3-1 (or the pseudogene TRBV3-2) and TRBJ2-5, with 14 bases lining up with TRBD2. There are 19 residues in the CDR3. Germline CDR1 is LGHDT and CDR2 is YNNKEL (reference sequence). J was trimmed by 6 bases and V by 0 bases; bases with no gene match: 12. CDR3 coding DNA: TGTGCCAGCAGCCAAGAGACTAGCGGGAGGGCCGGTATGGGAAAGACCCAGTACTTC. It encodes CASSQETSGRAGMGKTQYF.

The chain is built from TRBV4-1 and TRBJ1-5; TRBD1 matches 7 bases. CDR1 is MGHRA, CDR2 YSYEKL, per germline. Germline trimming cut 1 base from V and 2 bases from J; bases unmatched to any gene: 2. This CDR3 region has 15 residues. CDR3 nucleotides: TGCGCCAGCAGCCAAGTTGACAGGGGCAATCAGCCCCAGCATTTT. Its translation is CASSQVDRGNQPQHF.

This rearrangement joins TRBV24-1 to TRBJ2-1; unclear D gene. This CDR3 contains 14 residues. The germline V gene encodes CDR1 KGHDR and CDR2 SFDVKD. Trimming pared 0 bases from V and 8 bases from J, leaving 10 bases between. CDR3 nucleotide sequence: TGTGCCACCAGTGATTTGAACAGAATGGATGAGCAGTTCTTC. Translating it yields CATSDLNRMDEQFF.

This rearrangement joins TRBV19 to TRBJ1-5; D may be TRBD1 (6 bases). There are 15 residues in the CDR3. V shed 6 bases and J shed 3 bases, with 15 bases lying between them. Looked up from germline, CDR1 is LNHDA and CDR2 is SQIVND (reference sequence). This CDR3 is CASRGAGTSNQPQHF. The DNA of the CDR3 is TGTGCCAGTAGGGGGGCAGGGACATCCAATCAGCCCCAGCATTTT.

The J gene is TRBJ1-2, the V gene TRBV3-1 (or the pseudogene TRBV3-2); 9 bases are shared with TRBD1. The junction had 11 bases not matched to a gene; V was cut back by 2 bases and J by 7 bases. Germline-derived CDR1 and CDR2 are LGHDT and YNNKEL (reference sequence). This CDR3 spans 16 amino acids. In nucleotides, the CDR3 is TGTGCCAGCAGCCAATCCGCCGGGACAGGGCTTGGTGGCTACACCTTC. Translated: CASSQSAGTGLGGYTF.

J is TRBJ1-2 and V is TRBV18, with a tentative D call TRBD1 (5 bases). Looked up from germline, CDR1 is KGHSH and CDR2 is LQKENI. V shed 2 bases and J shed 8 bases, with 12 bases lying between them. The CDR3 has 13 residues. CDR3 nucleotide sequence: TGTGCCAGCTCACCAGCAGGGAATTCAGGCTACACCTTC. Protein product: CASSPAGNSGYTF.

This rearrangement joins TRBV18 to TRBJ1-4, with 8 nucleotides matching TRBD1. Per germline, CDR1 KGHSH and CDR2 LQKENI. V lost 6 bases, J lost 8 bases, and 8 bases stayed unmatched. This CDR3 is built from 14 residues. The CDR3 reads CASSKGQAVEKLFF. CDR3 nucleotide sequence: TGTGCCAGCTCGAAGGGACAGGCGGTCGAAAAACTGTTTTTT.

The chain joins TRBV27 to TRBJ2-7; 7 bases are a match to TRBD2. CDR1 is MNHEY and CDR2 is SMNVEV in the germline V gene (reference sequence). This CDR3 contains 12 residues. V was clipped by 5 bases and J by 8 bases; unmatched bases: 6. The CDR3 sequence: CASSPGGVQQYF. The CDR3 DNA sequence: TGTGCCAGCAGTCCGGGAGGAGTCCAGCAGTACTTC.

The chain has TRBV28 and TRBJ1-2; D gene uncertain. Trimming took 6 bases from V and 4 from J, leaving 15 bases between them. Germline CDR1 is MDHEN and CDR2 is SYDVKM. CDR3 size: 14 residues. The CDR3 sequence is CASRRGRTGYGYTF. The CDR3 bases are TGTGCCAGCAGGAGAGGACGGACTGGCTATGGCTACACCTTC.

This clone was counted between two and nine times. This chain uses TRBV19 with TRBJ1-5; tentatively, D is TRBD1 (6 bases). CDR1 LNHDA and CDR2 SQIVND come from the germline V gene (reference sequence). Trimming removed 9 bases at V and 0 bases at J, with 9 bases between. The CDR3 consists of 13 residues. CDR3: CASGGHSNQPQHF. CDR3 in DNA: TGTGCCAGCGGGGGGCATAGCAATCAGCCCCAGCATTTT.

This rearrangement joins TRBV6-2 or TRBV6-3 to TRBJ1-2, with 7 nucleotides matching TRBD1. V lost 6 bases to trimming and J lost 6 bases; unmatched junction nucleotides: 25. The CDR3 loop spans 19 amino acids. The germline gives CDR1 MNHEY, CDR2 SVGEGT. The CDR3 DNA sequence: TGTGCCAGCAGCCCTCGAATCCTGAGGACAGGAGCAAATGTCAATGGCTACACCTTC. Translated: CASSPRILRTGANVNGYTF.

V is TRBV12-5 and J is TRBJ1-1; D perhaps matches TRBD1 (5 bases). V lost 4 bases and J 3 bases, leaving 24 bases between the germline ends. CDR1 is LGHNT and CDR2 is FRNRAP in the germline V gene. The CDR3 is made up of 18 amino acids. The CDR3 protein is CASGSALRSRVLDTEAFF. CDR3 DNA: TGTGCTAGTGGTTCCGCCTTAAGAAGCAGGGTTCTCGACACTGAAGCTTTCTTT.

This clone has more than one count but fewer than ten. DNA of the CDR3: TGCGCCAGCAGCCAAGAGTCAGGGGGCTTATCGCAGTATTTT. Translating gives CASSQESGGLSQYF. The genes are TRBV4-3 and TRBJ2-3; 8 nucleotides line up with TRBD1. Germline loops: CDR1 LGHNA, CDR2 YSLEER. CDR3 length equals 14 residues. V dropped 0 bases and J dropped 10; count of bases not matched to a gene: 6.

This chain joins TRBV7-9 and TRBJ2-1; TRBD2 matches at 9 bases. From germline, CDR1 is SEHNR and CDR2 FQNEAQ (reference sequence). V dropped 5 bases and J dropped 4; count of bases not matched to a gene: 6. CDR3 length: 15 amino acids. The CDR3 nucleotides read TGTGCCAGCAGCCTTAGCGGGGGCCAGTACAATGAGCAGTTCTTC. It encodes CASSLSGGQYNEQFF.

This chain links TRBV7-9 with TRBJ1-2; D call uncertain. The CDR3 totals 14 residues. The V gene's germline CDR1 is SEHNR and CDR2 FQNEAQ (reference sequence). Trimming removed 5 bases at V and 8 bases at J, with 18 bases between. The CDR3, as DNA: TGTGCCAGCAGCCCCGGCGAGGGCTTGAGGGGCTACACCTTC. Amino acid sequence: CASSPGEGLRGYTF.

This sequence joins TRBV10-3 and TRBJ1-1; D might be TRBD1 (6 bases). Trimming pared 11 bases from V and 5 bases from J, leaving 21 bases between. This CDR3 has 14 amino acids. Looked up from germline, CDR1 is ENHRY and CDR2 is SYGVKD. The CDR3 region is CAANTGQGSTEAFF. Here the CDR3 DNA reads TGTGCCGCCAACACGGGTCAGGGGTCTACTGAAGCTTTCTTT.

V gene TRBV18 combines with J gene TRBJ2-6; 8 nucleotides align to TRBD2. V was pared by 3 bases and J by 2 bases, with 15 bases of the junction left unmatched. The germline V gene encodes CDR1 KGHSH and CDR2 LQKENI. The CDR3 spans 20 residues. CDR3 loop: CASSPYTSGPRPPGANVLTF. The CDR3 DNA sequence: TGTGCCAGCTCACCCTACACTAGCGGCCCGCGTCCTCCTGGGGCCAACGTCCTGACTTTC.

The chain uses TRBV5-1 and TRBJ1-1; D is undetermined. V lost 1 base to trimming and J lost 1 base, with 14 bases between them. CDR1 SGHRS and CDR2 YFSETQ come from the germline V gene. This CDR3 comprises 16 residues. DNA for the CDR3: TGCGCCAGCAGCTTGAGAGTTTCGGGAAAGAACACTGAAGCTTTCTTT. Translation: CASSLRVSGKNTEAFF.